This TCR beta chain was sequenced during a study of T cell responses to AZD1222 COVID-19 vaccine. TCRdb's table, derived via immunoSEQ multiplex PCR, lists solely in-frame clones and lacks some. The sample holds about 140,000 clones, more than 85% seen once. Notes on the study in general: All repertoire sampling was performed exclusively after the peak T cell response. Baseline serology detected seropositivity in only a handful of AZD1222 recipients.

Note on this clone: Antigen specificity is unknown.

Germline CDR1 reads MNHEY; CDR2 reads SVGAGI. The trim removed 6 bases at V and 2 bases at J, leaving 2 bases unmatched. This CDR3 is 14 amino acids long. The rearrangement uses TRBV6-5 and TRBJ1-3, with TRBD1 identical over 9 bases. Sequenced here: peripheral blood, sampled on day 0 of MenACWY control vaccination. The sequence derives from an adult in good health. The CDR3 nucleotides are TGTGCCAGCAGCAGACAGGGGGCTGGAAACACCATATATTTT. Translating gives CASSRQGAGNTIYF.